This T cell receptor beta chain was recovered during a study of beta chain features in type 1 diabetes. Germline V lookup: CDR1 MGHRA, CDR2 YSYEKL. The CDR3 is 17 residues long. Trimming took 1 base from V and 1 from J; bases not matched to a gene: 5. The investigators reverse transcribed all of the isolated RNA, so they sequenced expressed TCRB transcripts. Generated by immunoSEQ multiplex PCR, the TCRdb table keeps only in-frame clones and is missing some. Of under 900,000 clones listed, under 20% are singletons. The material sequenced was naive CD4+ T cells from blood. This rearrangement joins TRBV4-1 to TRBJ2-4; 9 positions agree with TRBD1. This receptor was identified in a woman between 18 and 29 years old in good health. CDR3 bases: TGCGCCAGCAGCCAAGTTGGGACAGGGATGGCCAAAAACATTCAGTACTTC. Protein sequence: CASSQVGTGMAKNIQYF.